This T cell receptor (beta chain) was recovered during a study of neurological immune-mediated disorders. Study-wide results and caveats: Across subjects, no CDR3 amino acid sequence appeared in expanded clones of more than one subject, a finding that suggested private repertoires in all groups.

The table lists this clonotype with many counts. Antigen unknown. This CDR3 spans 14 amino acids. Germline-derived CDR1 and CDR2 are SGHDT and YYEEEE. Trimming stripped 0 bases from V and 5 bases from J, with 12 bases between. It was by 5'RACE with 10-nucleotide random UMIs that the cDNA was made. TCRdb re-derived calls from the 5' RACE reads in MiXCR, one entry per CDR3 protein. The sample carries 77,000 or so distinct CDR3 sequences, roughly 9.9% recorded once. The genes are TRBV5-6 and TRBJ2-7; D unclear. The receptor's source is a middle-aged man in good health. The specimen was PBMCs. In DNA form, the CDR3 reads TGTGCCAGCAGCTTGGATCCAGGAACGGACGAGCAGTACTTC. Its protein product is CASSLDPGTDEQYF.